This is a list of T cell receptor beta chains from one sample in a study of blood T cells in healthy people across ages. TCRdb passed the 5' RACE reads through MiXCR, listing each CDR3 protein once. The sample contains approximately 850,000 distinct CDR3 sequences, 44% of which appear only once. The sample comprised blood. These receptors were collected from a man between 60 and 75 years old in good health. Each CDR3 is given with its conserved first and last residue. Each record gives: J gene, V gene, D gene, clone size, CDR3 protein, CDR3 DNA. A D gene is named only where the DNA matches it firmly. The size entry is marked missing in some rows and otherwise reads once, few, many or a size class.

J: TRBJ1-2
V: TRBV6-6
D: NA
size: NA
CDR3: CASSTGALRLGYTF
DNA: TGTGCCAGCAGTACCGGGGCCCTGCGCTTAGGCTACACCTTC

J: TRBJ2-3
V: TRBV12-3/TRBV12-4
D: TRBD2
size: NA
CDR3: CASTIPGGRTDTQYF
DNA: TGTGCCAGCACCATCCCGGGGGGAAGAACAGATACGCAGTATTTT

J: TRBJ2-1
V: TRBV24-1
D: NA
size: NA
CDR3: CATSDPTIRGGNEQFF
DNA: TGTGCCACCAGTGATCCTACAATCAGGGGCGGCAATGAGCAGTTCTTC

J: TRBJ2-3
V: TRBV4-1
D: NA
size: NA
CDR3: CASSRIQGTDTQYF
DNA: TGCGCCAGCAGCCGGATTCAAGGCACAGATACGCAGTATTTT

J: TRBJ1-2
V: TRBV2
D: TRBD1
size: few
CDR3: CASRTRDSPTYGYTF
DNA: TGTGCCAGCAGGACCCGGGACAGCCCTACCTATGGCTACACCTTC

J: TRBJ1-2
V: TRBV11-3
D: NA
size: NA
CDR3: CASSLTPVGHNGYTF
DNA: TGTGCCAGCAGCTTAACGCCGGTTGGGCATAATGGCTACACCTTC

J: TRBJ2-7
V: TRBV5-1
D: TRBD1
size: NA
CDR3: CASSLLAGTGINEQYF
DNA: TGCGCCAGCAGCCTTCTGGCCGGGACAGGGATCAACGAGCAGTACTTC

J: TRBJ1-2
V: TRBV4-3
D: NA
size: NA
CDR3: CASSQVINYGYTF
DNA: TGCGCCAGCAGCCAAGTCATTAACTATGGCTACACCTTC

J: TRBJ2-3
V: TRBV7-2
D: NA
size: NA
CDR3: CASSLAKIQDTQYF
DNA: TGTGCCAGCAGCTTAGCCAAAATTCAAGATACGCAGTATTTT

J: TRBJ2-1
V: TRBV6-5
D: NA
size: NA
CDR3: CASSRLGEQFF
DNA: TGTGCCAGCAGCCGGCTGGGGGAGCAGTTCTTC

J: TRBJ2-5
V: TRBV5-1
D: NA
size: few
CDR3: CASSFGSVQETQYF
DNA: TGCGCCAGCAGCTTTGGAAGCGTCCAAGAGACCCAGTACTTC

J: TRBJ1-1
V: TRBV11-2
D: NA
size: NA
CDR3: CASSDDGVTEAFF
DNA: TGTGCCAGCAGTGACGATGGGGTCACTGAAGCTTTCTTT

J: TRBJ2-7
V: TRBV5-5
D: NA
size: few
CDR3: CASSPYGDYEQYF
DNA: TGTGCCAGCAGCCCCTACGGGGACTACGAGCAGTACTTC

J: TRBJ1-4
V: TRBV2
D: TRBD1
size: few
CDR3: CASSLPQGETNEKLFF
DNA: TGTGCCAGCAGTCTTCCCCAGGGGGAAACTAATGAAAAACTGTTTTTT

J: TRBJ1-6
V: TRBV5-1
D: NA
size: few
CDR3: CASSAGSDTPLHF
DNA: TGCGCCAGCAGCGCGGGATCGGACACACCCCTCCACTTT

J: TRBJ2-7
V: TRBV5-1
D: NA
size: few
CDR3: CASSSRPGSSYEQYF
DNA: TGCGCCAGCAGCTCTCGGCCGGGGAGCTCCTACGAGCAGTACTTC

J: TRBJ2-5
V: TRBV10-3
D: TRBD1
size: few
CDR3: CAISGTGGVETQYF
DNA: TGTGCCATCAGTGGGACAGGGGGTGTCGAGACCCAGTACTTC

J: TRBJ2-7
V: TRBV6-5
D: NA
size: NA
CDR3: CASRVSEGAYEQYF
DNA: TGTGCCAGCAGAGTTAGTGAGGGAGCCTACGAGCAGTACTTC

J: TRBJ2-7
V: TRBV9
D: NA
size: few
CDR3: CASSPGTASSEQYF
DNA: TGTGCCAGCAGCCCCGGGACCGCGAGTTCCGAGCAGTACTTC

J: TRBJ2-3
V: TRBV15
D: NA
size: NA
CDR3: CATSNGGNPRNTQYF
DNA: TGTGCCACCAGCAACGGCGGAAACCCTCGAAATACGCAGTATTTT

J: TRBJ2-1
V: TRBV6-5
D: TRBD1
size: NA
CDR3: CATSLGTGGKFF
DNA: TGTGCCACCTCCTTAGGGACAGGGGGCAAGTTCTTC

J: TRBJ1-1
V: TRBV30
D: NA
size: NA
CDR3: CAWSPGKNTEAFF
DNA: TGTGCCTGGAGTCCAGGGAAGAACACTGAAGCTTTCTTT

J: TRBJ2-7
V: TRBV20-1
D: NA
size: NA
CDR3: CSAQTGAFYEQYF
DNA: TGCAGTGCTCAGACAGGTGCATTCTACGAGCAGTACTTC

J: TRBJ1-1
V: TRBV27
D: NA
size: many
CDR3: CASSSGNTEAFF
DNA: TGTGCCAGCAGCTCGGGGAACACTGAAGCTTTCTTT

J: TRBJ2-3
V: TRBV5-1
D: NA
size: NA
CDR3: CASSLADMGRTDTQYF
DNA: TGCGCCAGCAGCTTGGCGGACATGGGTCGGACAGATACGCAGTATTTT

J: TRBJ2-2
V: TRBV6-2/TRBV6-3
D: NA
size: few
CDR3: CASSELGTGELFF
DNA: TGTGCCAGCAGTGAGTTAGGTACCGGGGAGCTGTTTTTT

J: TRBJ2-7
V: TRBV7-2
D: NA
size: NA
CDR3: CASSPFGGEQYF
DNA: TGTGCCAGCAGCCCCTTCGGGGGCGAGCAGTACTTC

J: TRBJ1-6
V: TRBV20-1
D: NA
size: NA
CDR3: CSARPPGRENSPLHF
DNA: TGCAGTGCTAGACCGCCAGGACGGGAAAATTCACCCCTCCACTTT

J: TRBJ2-7
V: TRBV29-1
D: TRBD1
size: NA
CDR3: CSVVTGQGAREQYF
DNA: TGCAGCGTTGTGACGGGACAGGGGGCAAGAGAGCAGTACTTC

J: TRBJ1-6
V: TRBV2
D: NA
size: NA
CDR3: CASRSQGGDRPPLHF
DNA: TGTGCCAGCAGGTCCCAGGGAGGAGATCGTCCACCCCTCCACTTT

J: TRBJ1-4
V: TRBV6-1
D: NA
size: NA
CDR3: CASSEASGWGLNEKLFF
DNA: TGTGCCAGCAGTGAAGCTTCAGGTTGGGGGCTTAATGAAAAACTGTTTTTT

J: TRBJ1-6
V: TRBV6-5
D: NA
size: NA
CDR3: CASSYSTVYNSPLHF
DNA: TGTGCCAGCAGTTACTCGACAGTCTATAATTCACCCCTCCACTTT

J: TRBJ2-5
V: TRBV12-3/TRBV12-4
D: NA
size: many
CDR3: CASRPGLHQETQYF
DNA: TGTGCCAGCAGACCCGGACTACATCAAGAGACCCAGTACTTC

J: TRBJ2-5
V: TRBV29-1
D: NA
size: many
CDR3: CSVGGYQETQYF
DNA: TGCAGCGTGGGGGGTTACCAAGAGACCCAGTACTTC

J: TRBJ1-6
V: TRBV7-2
D: NA
size: NA
CDR3: CASSLQGSYNSPLHF
DNA: TGTGCCAGCAGCTTGCAGGGTTCCTATAATTCACCCCTCCACTTT

J: TRBJ2-3
V: TRBV12-3/TRBV12-4
D: TRBD2
size: few
CDR3: CASRISGGRTDTQYF
DNA: TGTGCCAGCAGGATTAGCGGGGGGCGCACAGATACGCAGTATTTT

J: TRBJ2-3
V: TRBV20-1
D: TRBD1
size: NA
CDR3: CSARDRGLTDTQYF
DNA: TGCAGTGCTAGGGACAGGGGACTCACAGATACGCAGTATTTT

J: TRBJ1-2
V: TRBV5-1
D: NA
size: NA
CDR3: CASSPEGNSGYTF
DNA: TGCGCCAGCAGCCCCGAGGGGAATTCTGGCTACACCTTC

J: TRBJ2-1
V: TRBV6-6
D: NA
size: NA
CDR3: CATSDPAYNEQFF
DNA: TGTGCCACCTCAGACCCAGCCTACAATGAGCAGTTCTTC

J: TRBJ2-3
V: TRBV11-1
D: NA
size: few
CDR3: CASTRVSTDTQYF
DNA: TGTGCCAGCACCCGCGTTAGCACAGATACGCAGTATTTT

J: TRBJ1-2
V: TRBV12-3/TRBV12-4
D: TRBD1
size: NA
CDR3: CASSHDQGGYGYTF
DNA: TGTGCCAGCAGTCATGACCAGGGGGGGTATGGCTACACCTTC

J: TRBJ2-1
V: TRBV5-1
D: NA
size: NA
CDR3: CASTETGKNEQFF
DNA: TGCGCCAGCACGGAGACGGGGAAAAATGAGCAGTTCTTC

J: TRBJ2-1
V: TRBV7-2
D: TRBD1
size: NA
CDR3: CAIYTGGGKGNEQFF
DNA: TGTGCCATCTATACAGGGGGCGGGAAAGGCAATGAGCAGTTCTTC

J: TRBJ1-2
V: TRBV12-3/TRBV12-4
D: TRBD1
size: few
CDR3: CASSTDRAGYTF
DNA: TGTGCCAGCAGCACTGACAGGGCTGGCTACACCTTC